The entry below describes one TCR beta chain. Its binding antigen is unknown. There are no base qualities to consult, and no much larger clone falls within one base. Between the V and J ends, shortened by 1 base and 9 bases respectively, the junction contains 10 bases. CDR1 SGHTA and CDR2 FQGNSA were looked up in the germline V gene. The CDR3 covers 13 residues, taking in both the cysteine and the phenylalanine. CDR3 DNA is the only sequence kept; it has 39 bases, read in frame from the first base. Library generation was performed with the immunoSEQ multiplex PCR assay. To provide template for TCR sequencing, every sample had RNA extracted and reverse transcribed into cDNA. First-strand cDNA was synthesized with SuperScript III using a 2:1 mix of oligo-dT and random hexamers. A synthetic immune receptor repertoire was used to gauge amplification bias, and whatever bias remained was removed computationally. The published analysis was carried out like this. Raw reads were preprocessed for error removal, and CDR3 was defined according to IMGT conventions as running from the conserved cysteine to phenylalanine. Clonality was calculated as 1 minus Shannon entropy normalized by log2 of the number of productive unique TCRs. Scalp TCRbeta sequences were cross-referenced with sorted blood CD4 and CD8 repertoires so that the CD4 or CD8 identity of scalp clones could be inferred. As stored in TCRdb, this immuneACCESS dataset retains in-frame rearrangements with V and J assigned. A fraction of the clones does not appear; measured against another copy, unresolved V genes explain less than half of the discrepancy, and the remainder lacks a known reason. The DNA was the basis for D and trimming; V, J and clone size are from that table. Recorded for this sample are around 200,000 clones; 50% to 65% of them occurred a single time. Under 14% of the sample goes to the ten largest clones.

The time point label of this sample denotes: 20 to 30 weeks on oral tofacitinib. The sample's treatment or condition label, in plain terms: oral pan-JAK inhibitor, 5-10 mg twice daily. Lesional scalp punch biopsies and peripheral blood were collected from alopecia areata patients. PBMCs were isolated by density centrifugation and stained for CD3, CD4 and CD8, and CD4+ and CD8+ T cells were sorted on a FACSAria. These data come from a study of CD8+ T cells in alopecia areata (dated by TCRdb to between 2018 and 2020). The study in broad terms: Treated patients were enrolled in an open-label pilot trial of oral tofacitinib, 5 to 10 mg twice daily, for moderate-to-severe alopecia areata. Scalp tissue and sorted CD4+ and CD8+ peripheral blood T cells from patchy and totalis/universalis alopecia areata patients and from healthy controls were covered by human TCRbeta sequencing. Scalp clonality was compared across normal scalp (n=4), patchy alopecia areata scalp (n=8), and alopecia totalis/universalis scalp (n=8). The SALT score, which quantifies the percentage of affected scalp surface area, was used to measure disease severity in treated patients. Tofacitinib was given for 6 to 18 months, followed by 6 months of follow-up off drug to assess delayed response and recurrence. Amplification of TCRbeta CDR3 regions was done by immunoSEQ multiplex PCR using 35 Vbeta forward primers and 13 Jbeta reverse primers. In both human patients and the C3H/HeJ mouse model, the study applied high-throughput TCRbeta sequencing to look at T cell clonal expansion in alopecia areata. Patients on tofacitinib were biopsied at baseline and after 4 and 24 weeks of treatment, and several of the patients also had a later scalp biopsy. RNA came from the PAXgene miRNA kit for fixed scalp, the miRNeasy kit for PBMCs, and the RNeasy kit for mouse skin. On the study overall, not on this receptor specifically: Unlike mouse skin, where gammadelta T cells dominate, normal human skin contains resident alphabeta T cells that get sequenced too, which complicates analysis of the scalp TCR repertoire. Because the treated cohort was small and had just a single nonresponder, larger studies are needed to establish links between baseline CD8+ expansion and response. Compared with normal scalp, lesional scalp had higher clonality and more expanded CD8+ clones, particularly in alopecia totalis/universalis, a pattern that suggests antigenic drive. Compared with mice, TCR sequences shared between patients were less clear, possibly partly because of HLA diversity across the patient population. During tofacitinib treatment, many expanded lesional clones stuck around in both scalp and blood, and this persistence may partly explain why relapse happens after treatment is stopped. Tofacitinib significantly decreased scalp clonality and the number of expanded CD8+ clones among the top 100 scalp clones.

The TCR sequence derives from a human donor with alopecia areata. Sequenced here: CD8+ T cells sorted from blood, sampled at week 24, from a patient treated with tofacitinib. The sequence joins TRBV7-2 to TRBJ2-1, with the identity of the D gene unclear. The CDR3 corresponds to CASSLEFRIEQFF. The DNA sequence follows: TGTGCCAGCAGCTTAGAGTTTAGGATTGAGCAGTTCTTC.